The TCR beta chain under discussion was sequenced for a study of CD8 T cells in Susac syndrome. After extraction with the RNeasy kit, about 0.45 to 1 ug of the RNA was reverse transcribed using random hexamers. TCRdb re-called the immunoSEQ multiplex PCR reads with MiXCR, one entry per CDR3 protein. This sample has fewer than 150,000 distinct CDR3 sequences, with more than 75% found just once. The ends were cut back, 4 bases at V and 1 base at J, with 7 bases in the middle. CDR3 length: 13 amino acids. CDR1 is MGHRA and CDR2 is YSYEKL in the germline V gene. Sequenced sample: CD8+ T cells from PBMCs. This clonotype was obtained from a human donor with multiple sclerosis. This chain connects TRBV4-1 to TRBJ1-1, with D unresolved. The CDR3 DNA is TGCGCCAGCAGCCCACGACGGAACACTGAAGCTTTCTTT. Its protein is CASSPRRNTEAFF.